The rows below give T cell receptor beta chains drawn from one sample of a study of T cell repertoires in cytomegalovirus infection. Their cognate antigens are unknown. TCRdb independently ran MiXCR on the reads; one entry per CDR3 protein. This sample has around 770,000 distinct CDR3 sequences, with under 35% found just once. The starting material was cultured CD8+ T cells from PBMCs, obtained from culture after CMV antigen stimulation. The receptor source for this set is a human donor in good health (CMV status not recorded). Some clones in this sample may be carry-over from other donors' samples. Both conserved end residues are part of each CDR3. The order of the fields is D gene, J gene, clone size, V gene, CDR3 protein, CDR3 DNA. A D gene is named only where the DNA matches it firmly. For some rows the clone size is stated as once, few or many, or as a class when expanded; others skip it.

.,TRBJ1-2,few,TRBV27,CASSPIPDYGYTF,TGTGCCAGCAGTCCAATACCGGACTATGGCTACACCTTC
TRBD1,TRBJ1-1,few,TRBV2,CASSVIQQGHTEAFF,TGTGCCAGCAGTGTGATACAACAGGGGCACACTGAAGCTTTCTTT
TRBD1,TRBJ1-6,few,TRBV27,CASSLGTGEGSPLHF,TGTGCCAGCAGCCTGGGTACAGGGGAAGGATCACCCCTCCACTTT
.,TRBJ2-1,.,TRBV6-2/TRBV6-3,CASSLYSYYNEQFF,TGTGCCAGCAGTTTGTACAGTTACTACAATGAGCAGTTCTTC
.,TRBJ2-3,.,TRBV7-8,CASSPFGGVADTQYF,TGTGCCAGCAGCCCCTTCGGGGGAGTGGCAGATACGCAGTATTTT
.,TRBJ1-5,few,TRBV6-6,CASSYSPRASNQPQHF,TGTGCCAGCAGTTATTCCCCAAGGGCCAGCAATCAGCCCCAGCATTTT
.,TRBJ2-6,once,TRBV29-1,CSVAGGMTGPSGANVLTF,TGCAGCGTTGCGGGGGGGATGACAGGGCCCTCTGGGGCCAACGTCCTGACTTTC
.,TRBJ2-5,few,TRBV7-9,CASSFTDRAPQETQYF,TGTGCCAGCAGCTTTACGGACAGAGCTCCTCAAGAGACCCAGTACTTC
TRBD1,TRBJ1-2,few,TRBV2,CASSEGTGTYGYTF,TGTGCCAGCAGTGAAGGGACAGGGACTTATGGCTACACCTTC
TRBD1,TRBJ2-1,.,TRBV7-9,CASSFPKTGATYNEQFF,TGTGCCAGCAGCTTCCCGAAGACAGGGGCGACCTACAATGAGCAGTTCTTC
.,TRBJ2-3,.,TRBV7-6,CASSLVNSTSTDTQYF,TGTGCCAGCAGCTTAGTAAACAGCACTAGCACAGATACGCAGTATTTT
.,TRBJ2-1,medium-sized,TRBV7-6,CASSLAGGVFNEQFF,TGTGCCAGCAGCTTAGCGGGCGGCGTTTTTAATGAGCAGTTCTTC
.,TRBJ1-1,.,TRBV5-1,CASSFRQATFNTEAFF,TGCGCCAGCAGCTTCCGGCAGGCCACATTTAACACTGAAGCTTTCTTT
.,TRBJ2-6,.,TRBV11-2,CASMPQGANVLTF,TGTGCCAGCATGCCCCAGGGGGCCAACGTCCTGACTTTC